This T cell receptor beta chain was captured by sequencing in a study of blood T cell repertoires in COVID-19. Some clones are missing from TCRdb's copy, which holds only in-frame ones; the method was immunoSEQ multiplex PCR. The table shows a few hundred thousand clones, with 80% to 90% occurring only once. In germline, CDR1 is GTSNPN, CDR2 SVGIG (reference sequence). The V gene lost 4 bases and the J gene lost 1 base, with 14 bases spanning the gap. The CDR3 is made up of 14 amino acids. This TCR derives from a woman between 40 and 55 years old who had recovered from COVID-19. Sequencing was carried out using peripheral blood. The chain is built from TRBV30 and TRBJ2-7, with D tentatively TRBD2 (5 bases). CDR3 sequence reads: CAWTRNRDSYEQYF. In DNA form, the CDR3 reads TGTGCCTGGACTAGAAACCGGGATTCCTACGAGCAGTACTTC.